The 13 T cell receptor beta chains reported below all come from one sample, sequenced in a study of control samples from healthy donors and cancer patients. Clones were sequenced by immunoSEQ multiplex PCR, and TCRdb holds only the in-frame ones, with some missing. The sample comprises 80,000 to 100,000 clones, just under 95% of which are singletons, and about 3% rests with the top ten. Sequencing was performed on blood. These receptors were collected from a human donor in good health. The donor label of this sample is uncertain.

This sequence joins TRBV11-2 and TRBJ2-3; 9 bases are shared with TRBD1. V shed 4 bases and J 5 bases; nucleotides not matched to a gene: 4. The germline gives CDR1 SGHAT, CDR2 FQNNGV. This CDR3 spans 14 amino acids. As DNA, the CDR3 is TGTGCCAGCAGCTCAACGACAGGGGGAGATACGCAGTATTTT. It translates to CASSSTTGGDTQYF. The full variable domain, completed using reference TRBV11-2 and TRBJ2-3, is EAGVAQSPRYKIIEKRQSVAFWCNPISGHATLYWYQQILGQGPKLLIQFQNNGVVDDSQLPKDRFSAERLKGVDSTLKIQPAKLEDSAVYLCASSSTTGGDTQYFGPGTRLTVL.

This clone was seen a single time. CDR3 loop: CAWSAVDRGAEAFF. The CDR3, as DNA: TGTGCCTGGAGTGCCGTGGACAGGGGCGCTGAAGCTTTCTTT. This chain joins TRBV30 and TRBJ1-1, with TRBD1 matching over 9 bases. Per the germline V gene, CDR1 is GTSNPN and CDR2 is SVGIG (reference sequence). Trimming removed 1 base from V and 6 bases from J; junction bases left unmatched: 6. This CDR3 has 14 residues.

This clone was seen only once. The chain recombines TRBV19 with TRBJ1-5; tentative D call: TRBD1 (6 bases). Trimming took 3 bases from V and 2 from J, leaving 14 bases between them. The germline V gene encodes CDR1 LNHDA and CDR2 SQIVND (reference sequence). The CDR3 length is 16 residues. The CDR3 spells CASSIEGGRGNQPQHF. The CDR3 nucleotides are TGTGCCAGTAGTATTGAGGGGGGAAGGGGCAATCAGCCCCAGCATTTT.

This clone was counted once. The V call is TRBV24-1, the J call TRBJ1-2; no clear D. Per germline, CDR1 KGHDR and CDR2 SFDVKD. The CDR3 covers 13 residues. Trimming left V 3 bases short and J 4 bases short, with 8 bases between. The CDR3 is CATSDGAVYGYTF. In DNA form, the CDR3 reads TGTGCCACCAGTGATGGTGCAGTCTATGGCTACACCTTC.

This rearrangement joins TRBV19 to TRBJ2-5, with D hard to call. V was trimmed by 3 bases and J by 5 bases, leaving 16 bases between them. From germline, CDR1 is LNHDA and CDR2 SQIVND (reference sequence). This CDR3 is built from 15 residues. CDR3 nucleotides: TGTGCCAGTAGTATTGGTTATTCACTGGGGGAGACCCAGTACTTC. Protein sequence: CASSIGYSLGETQYF. Combining the CDR3 with reference TRBV19 and TRBJ2-5 gives the whole variable domain DGGITQSPKYLFRKEGQNVTLSCEQNLNHDAMYWYRQDPGQGLRLIYYSQIVNDFQKGDIAEGYSVSREKKESFPLTVTSAQKNPTAFYLCASSIGYSLGETQYFGPGTRLLVL.

J is TRBJ2-3 and V is TRBV30; D is possibly TRBD1 (5 bases). This CDR3 is built from 14 residues. V was trimmed by 5 bases and J by 4 bases, leaving 16 bases between them. The germline gives CDR1 GTSNPN, CDR2 SVGIG (reference sequence). CDR3 amino acids: CAWDRQISSDTQYF. In DNA, the CDR3 is TGTGCCTGGGACAGACAAATATCCTCAGATACGCAGTATTTT. Full variable domain (remainder filled in from reference TRBV30 and TRBJ2-3): SQTIHQWPATLVQPVGSPLSLECTVEGTSNPNLYWYRQAAGRGLQLLFYSVGIGQISSEVPQNLSASRPQDRQFILSSKKLLLSDSGFYLCAWDRQISSDTQYFGPGTRLTVL.

The chain uses TRBV5-1 and TRBJ2-3; perhaps TRBD2 as D (5 bases). The length of the CDR3 is 14 residues. V lost 0 bases and J 4 bases, leaving 9 bases between the germline ends. Germline CDR1 and CDR2: SGHRS and YFSETQ. The CDR3 DNA reads as TGCGCCAGCAGCTTGGGAGGGTCGGCAGATACGCAGTATTTT. This sequence encodes CASSLGGSADTQYF.

The chain links TRBV10-3 to TRBJ2-6; D might be TRBD1 (6 bases). Germline CDR1 ENHRY, CDR2 SYGVKD. Trimming took 3 bases from V and 0 from J, leaving 27 bases between them. CDR3 size: 22 residues. The CDR3 loop reads CAISDWGRETGQRNSGANVLTF. CDR3 nucleotide sequence: TGTGCCATCAGTGACTGGGGCAGGGAAACCGGACAGAGGAACTCTGGGGCCAACGTCCTGACTTTC.

This rearrangement joins TRBV6-6 to TRBJ2-2; TRBD1 matches 7 bases. Germline CDR1 is MNHNY and CDR2 is SVGAGI (reference sequence). This CDR3 spans 16 amino acids. The V and J ends lost 6 bases and 1 base, in that order; junction bases with no gene match: 8. The DNA for the CDR3 is TGTGCCAGCAGCCCTTTCCGGACAGGGAACACCGGGGAGCTGTTTTTT. Protein sequence: CASSPFRTGNTGELFF.

The gene calls are TRBV19 and TRBJ1-2; D perhaps matches TRBD1 (6 bases). V lost 7 bases to trimming and J lost 4 bases, with 28 bases between them. Per germline, CDR1 LNHDA and CDR2 SQIVND (reference sequence). This CDR3 is 18 amino acids long. For the CDR3, the DNA is TGTGCCAGTACCAAATCACAGGGCTCTGCAACCTCTGGCTATGGCTACACCTTC. It encodes CASTKSQGSATSGYGYTF.

This clone was recorded once. The V gene is TRBV30, the J gene TRBJ2-1; weak D call: TRBD2 (6 bases). CDR3 length equals 13 residues. Germline V gene sequence: CDR1 GTSNPN, CDR2 SVGIG (reference sequence). Trimming took 0 bases from V and 10 from J, leaving 13 bases between them. CDR3 protein: CAWSVEAGSEQFF. DNA of the CDR3: TGTGCCTGGAGTGTAGAGGCGGGATCAGAGCAGTTCTTC.

This rearrangement joins TRBV29-1 to TRBJ1-3, with D unresolved. Germline-derived CDR1 and CDR2 are SQVTM and ANQGSEA. Between the trimmed V and J ends, which lost 6 bases and 0 bases, there was a span of 12 bases. CDR3 length equals 14 residues. Written as DNA, the CDR3 is TGCAGCGTAAATACAGCTTCCTCTGGAAACACCATATATTTT. Its translation is CSVNTASSGNTIYF.

V usage is TRBV19 and J usage is TRBJ1-6; 9 bases map to TRBD1. CDR1 and CDR2 from the germline V gene are LNHDA and SQIVND (reference sequence). The CDR3 is made up of 16 amino acids. Trimming removed 2 bases from V and 9 bases from J; junction bases left unmatched: 8. CDR3 in amino acids: CASSIISGQGPSPLHF. The CDR3 DNA follows: TGTGCCAGTAGTATAATTTCCGGACAGGGGCCTTCACCCCTCCACTTT.